Listed here are 19 T cell receptor beta chains from one sample, sequenced in a study of PD-1 blockade in classical Hodgkin lymphoma. Sequencing was performed with immunoSEQ multiplex PCR; in TCRdb, only in-frame clones are kept and a portion is missing. The data show under 25,000 clones, around three quarters seen once. Time point noted: cycle 4 day 1 (C4D1), after five to seven weeks of nivolumab. With no exception, relapse followed autologous stem cell transplantation in all patients, and brentuximab vedotin exposure varied. The sequencing here drew on peripheral blood mononuclear cells (PBMCs), taken before the fourth cycle of nivolumab. The receptors derive from a human donor with classical Hodgkin lymphoma.

This clone was counted between two and nine times. The chain recombines TRBV28 with TRBJ2-7; unclear D gene. Trimming left V 10 bases short and J 0 bases short, with 13 bases between. The CDR3 length is 13 residues. The V gene's germline CDR1 is MDHEN and CDR2 SYDVKM. As DNA, the CDR3 is TGTGCCATCGCCCAGATCAGCTCCTACGAGCAGTACTTC. Translated: CAIAQISSYEQYF.

The V and J genes are TRBV21-1 and TRBJ2-2; the DNA was not used to check the table's D call, TRBD2. TRBV21-1 is termed a pseudogene. This CDR3 region has 16 residues. The CDR3 region has the DNA TGTGCCAGCAGCTCACCGGGACTCCGGCACACCGGGGAGCTGTTTTTT. This codes for CASSSPGLRHTGELFF.

The rearrangement uses TRBV2 and TRBJ2-7; 8 bases line up with TRBD1. The CDR3 has 15 residues. Per germline, CDR1 SNHLY and CDR2 FYNNEI. V lost 4 bases and J lost 3; bases outside the gene matches: 8. The CDR3 protein is CASSGGITGGYEQYF. CDR3 nucleotides: TGTGCCAGCAGTGGGGGTATTACAGGGGGCTACGAGCAGTACTTC.

This clone was detected only a few times. The chain recombines TRBV21-1 with TRBJ1-5; TRBD1, as called in the table, went unchecked against the DNA. TRBV21-1 constitutes a pseudogene. The CDR3 spans 16 residues. The CDR3 region has the DNA TGTGCCAGCAGCAAAGAAGGGGGAGTCCGCAATCAGCCCCAGCATTTT. It encodes CASSKEGGVRNQPQHF.

V gene TRBV6-5 combines with J gene TRBJ1-2; D remains unclear. The CDR3 runs 13 residues. V lost 7 bases and J 3 bases, leaving 12 bases between the germline ends. The germline gives CDR1 MNHEY, CDR2 SVGAGI. CDR3 residues: CASTSSGDYGYTF. The DNA for the CDR3 is TGTGCCAGCACTAGTTCAGGTGACTATGGCTACACCTTC.

The chain employs TRBV4-3 and TRBJ2-1; perhaps TRBD2 as D (5 bases). This CDR3 has 15 residues. V lost 3 bases, J lost 3 bases, and 12 bases lay in between. Germline CDR1 and CDR2: LGHNA and YSLEER. CDR3 nucleotide sequence: TGCGCCAGCAGCCAGAGGACCCGGGACTACAATGAGCAGTTCTTC. The encoded protein is CASSQRTRDYNEQFF.

CDR3: CASSHDRDYGYTF. The CDR3 DNA reads TGCGCCAGCAGCCACGACAGGGACTATGGCTACACCTTC. The V gene is TRBV4-1, the J gene TRBJ1-2; 7 nucleotides align to TRBD1. Germline V gene lookup returns CDR1 MGHRA and CDR2 YSYEKL. The trim removed 3 bases at V and 3 bases at J, leaving 1 base unmatched. The CDR3 has 13 residues.

The V gene is TRBV4-2, the J gene TRBJ2-7; D possibly corresponds to TRBD1 (6 bases). This CDR3 contains 14 residues. Trimming removed 5 bases from V and 4 bases from J, with 15 bases in between. Per germline, CDR1 LGHNA and CDR2 YNFKEQ. CDR3 region: CASSAQGSGYEQYF. The CDR3 DNA sequence: TGTGCCAGCAGCGCCCAGGGGTCGGGGTACGAGCAGTACTTC.

This sequence joins TRBV10-3 and TRBJ1-1, with TRBD1 matching 8 bases. Germline loops: CDR1 ENHRY, CDR2 SYGVKD. This CDR3 is built from 13 residues. The ends lost 10 bases at V and 1 base at J; junction bases unmatched: 5. For the CDR3, the DNA is TGTGCCACCGCGACAGGGGAGAACACTGAAGCTTTCTTT. Amino acid sequence: CATATGENTEAFF.

The chain joins TRBV11-3 to TRBJ1-1; D perhaps matches TRBD1 (6 bases). The CDR3 totals 15 residues. V dropped 2 bases and J dropped 0 bases, with 10 bases sitting between them. CDR1 is SGHNT and CDR2 is YENEEA in the germline V gene. The CDR3 region is CASSLTGPMNTEAFF. CDR3 sequence (DNA): TGTGCCAGCAGCTTAACAGGGCCCATGAACACTGAAGCTTTCTTT.

This chain joins TRBV27 and TRBJ2-2, with 7 bases aligning to TRBD2. The CDR3 has 15 residues. V lost 7 bases and J lost 2; bases outside the gene matches: 7. Germline values: CDR1 MNHEY, CDR2 SMNVEV (reference sequence). CDR3 region: CASTPASGNTGELFF. CDR3 nucleotide sequence: TGTGCCAGCACCCCGGCTAGCGGTAACACCGGGGAGCTGTTTTTT.

CDR3 bases: TGTGCCAGCAGAGGTCGGGTGGGAGGCTACACCTTC. This codes for CASRGRVGGYTF. The V call is TRBV6-1, the J call TRBJ1-2; no clear D gene. Between the trimmed V and J ends, which lost 6 bases and 8 bases, there was a span of 13 bases. CDR1 MNHNS and CDR2 SASEGT come from the germline V gene. This CDR3 region has 12 residues.

The V gene is TRBV7-9, the J gene TRBJ2-7; 8 positions agree with TRBD2. V gave up 8 bases and J gave up 4 bases; unmatched junction bases: 10. Germline values: CDR1 SEHNR, CDR2 FQNEAQ (reference sequence). This CDR3 spans 14 amino acids. DNA for the CDR3: TGTGCCAGCTGCCTAGCGGGTGAGGATTACGAGCAGTACTTC. Translating gives CASCLAGEDYEQYF.

The J gene is TRBJ2-7, the V gene TRBV19, with D tentatively TRBD1 (5 bases). This CDR3 comprises 14 residues. Germline CDR1 is LNHDA and CDR2 is SQIVND (reference sequence). With 7 bases removed from V and 1 base from J, the gap between germline ends came to 14 bases. The CDR3 nucleotides read TGTGCCAGTACAAAGACAGCCGCTTCCTACGAGCAGTACTTC. Amino acids: CASTKTAASYEQYF.

V gene TRBV14 combines with J gene TRBJ2-6, with TRBD1 matching 7 bases. Germline V gives CDR1 SGHDN, CDR2 FVKESK. The CDR3 runs to 16 residues. With 2 bases clipped from V and 1 base from J, the junction kept 2 bases outside the gene matches. The CDR3 DNA sequence: TGTGCCAGCAGCCAAAACAGGGGTTCTGGGGCCAACGTCCTGACTTTC. It encodes CASSQNRGSGANVLTF. Looking up the rest from reference TRBV14 and TRBJ2-6 gives the full variable domain: EAGVTQFPSHSVIEKGQTVTLRCDPISGHDNLYWYRRVMGKEIKFLLHFVKESKQDESGMPNNRFLAERTGGTYSTLKVQPAELEDSGVYFCASSQNRGSGANVLTFGAGSRLTVL.

This chain links TRBV2 with TRBJ1-6, with D hard to call. The CDR3 contains 13 residues. The V end was cut by 9 bases, the J end by 8 bases, with 14 bases between. Germline loops: CDR1 SNHLY, CDR2 FYNNEI. CDR3 DNA sequence: TGTGCCAGTGACCAGGAGCGGGATTCACCCCTCCACTTT. Translating gives CASDQERDSPLHF.

This clone has only a few counts. This rearrangement joins TRBV19 to TRBJ1-1; D ambiguous. CDR1 is LNHDA, CDR2 SQIVND, per germline (reference sequence). The CDR3 runs to 13 residues. Trimming removed 3 bases at V and 0 bases at J, with 5 bases between. The CDR3 DNA reads TGTGCCAGTAGTATTATGATGAACACTGAAGCTTTCTTT. Protein product: CASSIMMNTEAFF.

The CDR3 sequence is CATSPRGRDGEAFF. The CDR3 nucleotides read TGTGCCACCAGCCCCAGGGGACGGGATGGTGAAGCTTTCTTT. The V call is TRBV15, the J call TRBJ1-1, with D tentatively TRBD1 (6 bases). Germline V gene data show CDR1 as LNHNV and CDR2 as YYDKDF (reference sequence). The CDR3 has 14 residues. Between the trimmed V and J ends, which lost 5 bases and 7 bases, there was a span of 17 bases.

The chain recombines TRBV27 with TRBJ2-7; 8 bases line up with TRBD2. CDR3 length: 14 amino acids. J was trimmed by 5 bases and V by 3 bases; bases with no gene match: 6. Germline CDR1 MNHEY, CDR2 SMNVEV (reference sequence). The CDR3 DNA reads as TGTGCCAGCAGTTTGACGGGAGCGGGGGACGAGCAGTACTTC. Residues: CASSLTGAGDEQYF.